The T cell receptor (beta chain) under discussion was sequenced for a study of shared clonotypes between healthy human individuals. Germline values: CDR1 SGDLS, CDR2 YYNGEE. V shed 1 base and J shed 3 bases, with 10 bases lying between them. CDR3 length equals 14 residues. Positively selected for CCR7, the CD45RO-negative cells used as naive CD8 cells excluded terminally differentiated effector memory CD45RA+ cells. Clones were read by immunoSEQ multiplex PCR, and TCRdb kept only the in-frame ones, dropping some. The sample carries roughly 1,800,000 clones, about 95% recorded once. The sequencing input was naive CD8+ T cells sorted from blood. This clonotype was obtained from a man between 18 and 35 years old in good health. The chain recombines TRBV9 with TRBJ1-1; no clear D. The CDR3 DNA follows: TGTGCCAGCAGCGTAACCGGTGGTCACACTGAAGCTTTCTTT. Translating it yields CASSVTGGHTEAFF. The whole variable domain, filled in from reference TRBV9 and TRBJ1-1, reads DSGVTQTPKHLITATGQRVTLRCSPRSGDLSVYWYQQSLDQGLQFLIQYYNGEERAKGNILERFSAQQFPDLHSELNLSSLELGDSALYFCASSVTGGHTEAFFGQGTRLTVV.